Below, 22 T cell receptor beta chains from the same sample are listed, as sequenced in a study. TCRdb fed the 5' RACE reads into MiXCR, producing one record per CDR3 protein. The data contain some 8,000 distinct CDR3 sequences, approximately 52% of them singletons. The specimen was memory CD4+ T cells sorted from a lymph node. Regarding subset: memory CD4+ T cells, CD4+CD45RO+CD25-. All receptors come from a female donor with breast cancer.

The chain uses TRBV27 and TRBJ2-6, with no clear D. This CDR3 region has 17 residues. Germline V gene data show CDR1 as MNHEY and CDR2 as SMNVEV (reference sequence). The V gene lost 3 bases and the J gene lost 0 bases, with 12 bases spanning the gap. The CDR3 here is CASSFSAYHSGANVLTF. CDR3 DNA sequence: TGTGCCAGCAGTTTTTCCGCGTATCACTCTGGGGCCAACGTCCTGACTTTC.

The genes are TRBV10-3 and TRBJ1-2; 7 nucleotides match TRBD1. The V segment lost 8 bases and the J segment 8 bases; nucleotides outside the gene matches: 11. CDR1 is ENHRY and CDR2 is SYGVKD in the germline V gene. This CDR3 has 13 amino acids. This CDR3 is CAIGGTARGGYTF. For the CDR3, the DNA is TGTGCCATCGGAGGGACAGCTCGAGGAGGCTACACCTTC.

The J gene is TRBJ2-1, the V gene TRBV20-1; perhaps D is TRBD1 or TRBD2 (5 bases each). Trimming removed 5 bases at V and 8 bases at J, with 19 bases between. The V gene's germline CDR1 is DFQATT and CDR2 SNEGSKA (reference sequence). The CDR3 consists of 14 residues. CDR3 protein: CSAPRGLGTDEQFF. Here the CDR3 DNA reads TGCAGTGCTCCGAGGGGTTTGGGCACGGATGAGCAGTTCTTC.

V and J are TRBV5-1 and TRBJ2-5; no clear D gene. Germline values: CDR1 SGHRS, CDR2 YFSETQ. CDR3 length: 15 residues. Trimming took off 3 bases at V and 0 bases at J, with 12 bases between the two ends. In DNA, the CDR3 is TGCGCCAGCAGCTCCAGGAGTAGTTACCAAGAGACCCAGTACTTC. Translating gives CASSSRSSYQETQYF.

Concerning this clonotype itself: One junction end disagrees with the germline gene, perhaps due to a read error. The J gene is TRBJ1-1, the V gene TRBV6-6; D gene ambiguous. The CDR3 sequence is 12 residues long. CDR1 and CDR2 from the germline V gene are MNHNY and SVGAGI (reference sequence). CDR3 nucleotides: TGTGCCAGCAGTGGGTTCAACACCGAAGCTTTCTTT. This encodes CASSGFNTEAFF.

The rearrangement joins TRBV6-2 or TRBV6-3 to TRBJ2-7; D gene ambiguous. Trimming left V 0 bases short and J 3 bases short, with 6 bases between. The CDR3 has 13 residues. In germline, CDR1 is MNHEY, CDR2 SVGEGT. DNA of the CDR3: TGTGCCAGCAGTTACTCAGTCAACTACGAGCAGTACGTC. Amino acid sequence: CASSYSVNYEQYV.

The rearrangement links TRBV5-1 to TRBJ1-6, with 10 bases aligning to TRBD1. Germline CDR1 SGHRS, CDR2 YFSETQ. The CDR3 spans 15 residues. Unmatched junction bases numbered 4, after V lost 1 base and J lost 9 bases. As DNA, the CDR3 is TGCGCCAGCAGCTTGTCGGGACAGGGGAGTTCACCCCTCCACTTT. It is translated as CASSLSGQGSSPLHF.

The chain has TRBV4-3 and TRBJ2-7, with D possibly being TRBD1 (6 bases). The CDR3 is 13 amino acids. Looked up from germline, CDR1 is LGHNA and CDR2 is YSLEER. Deletions cut 4 bases from V and 6 bases from J, with 13 bases between. CDR3 nucleotide sequence: TGCGCCAGCAGCCTTACAGGGAACGCCGAGCAGTACTTC. Its translation is CASSLTGNAEQYF.

V usage is TRBV10-3 and J usage is TRBJ1-2; D gene ambiguous. This CDR3 comprises 15 residues. Germline V lookup: CDR1 ENHRY, CDR2 SYGVKD. V was trimmed by 2 bases and J by 0 bases, leaving 10 bases between them. CDR3 protein: CAISEPLVTNYGYTF. Here the CDR3 DNA reads TGTGCCATCAGTGAGCCTCTAGTTACTAACTATGGCTACACCTTC.

The chain couples TRBV27 to TRBJ1-2, with 7 bases that match TRBD1. The CDR3 is 14 amino acids. CDR1 is MNHEY, CDR2 SMNVEV, per germline (reference sequence). V dropped 7 bases and J dropped 1; count of bases not matched to a gene: 6. CDR3 residues: CASTNWDSNYGYTF. CDR3 nucleotide sequence: TGTGCCAGCACCAATTGGGACAGTAACTATGGCTACACCTTC.

The V and J genes are TRBV12-3 or TRBV12-4 and TRBJ1-3, with D unclear. This CDR3 spans 14 amino acids. V was clipped by 6 bases and J by 1 base, with 10 bases between them. In DNA, the CDR3 is TGTGCCAGCAGCGGACTTTATTCTGGAAACACCATATATTTT. Translation gives CASSGLYSGNTIYF.

The chain uses TRBV20-1 and TRBJ1-5; D is unresolved. The CDR3 runs to 15 residues. Between the trimmed V and J ends, which lost 3 bases and 3 bases, there was a span of 15 bases. From germline, CDR1 is DFQATT and CDR2 SNEGSKA (reference sequence). CDR3 loop: CSARDAPGTNQPQHF. Written as DNA, the CDR3 is TGCAGTGCTAGGGACGCCCCAGGTACCAATCAGCCCCAGCATTTT.

The V gene is TRBV20-1, the J gene TRBJ1-5; D remains ambiguous. Germline V gene lookup returns CDR1 DFQATT and CDR2 SNEGSKA (reference sequence). The CDR3 sequence is 16 residues long. Trimming shortened V by 6 bases and J by 0 bases, and 18 bases separated the two germline ends. CDR3 loop: CSAPDTGGNSNQPQHF. The CDR3 nucleotides read TGCAGTGCCCCTGACACCGGTGGTAATAGCAATCAGCCCCAGCATTTT.

This clonotype was seen more than once but under ten times. The J gene is TRBJ2-1, the V gene TRBV4-1, with TRBD2 identical over 8 bases. In germline, CDR1 is MGHRA, CDR2 YSYEKL. Losses at the gene ends were 5 bases for V and 6 bases for J; bases not matched to a gene: 15. This CDR3 is built from 17 residues. CDR3 loop: CASSRGGLAGLGNEQFF. The CDR3 DNA reads TGCGCCAGCAGCAGGGGGGGATTAGCGGGGTTGGGCAATGAGCAGTTCTTC.

The sample holds a few counts of this clonotype. CDR3 nucleotide sequence: TGTGCCAGCAGTTTGGCGGGGAGCTATGGCTACACCTTC. It yields the protein CASSLAGSYGYTF. The V gene is TRBV6-5, the J gene TRBJ1-2; no clear D. The CDR3 is 13 amino acids. Germline CDR1 and CDR2: MNHEY and SVGAGI. Trimming cost V 4 bases and J 4 bases, with 10 bases left between them.

This chain uses TRBV28 with TRBJ1-2; no clear D gene. This CDR3 region has 12 residues. Germline CDR1 is MDHEN and CDR2 is SYDVKM. Trimming took 5 bases from V and 3 from J, leaving 7 bases between them. Here the CDR3 DNA reads TGTGCCAGCAGTCCCCGTGACTATGGCTACACCTTC. Its translation is CASSPRDYGYTF.

The sample holds a few counts of this clonotype. The V gene is TRBV5-1, the J gene TRBJ2-1, with 11 positions matching TRBD2. With V trimmed by 4 bases and J by 7 bases, 4 bases remained unmatched. CDR3 size: 14 residues. The V gene's germline CDR1 is SGHRS and CDR2 YFSETQ. CDR3 amino acids: CASSIPSGGNEQFF. In DNA, the CDR3 is TGCGCCAGCAGCATCCCTAGCGGGGGGAATGAGCAGTTCTTC.

The CDR3 coding sequence is TGTGCCAGCACAATCCAGGGGGTTGTGCAGTATTTT. Amino acids: CASTIQGVVQYF. The chain couples TRBV7-9 to TRBJ2-3, with 7 bases identical to TRBD1. This CDR3 has 12 residues. The germline gives CDR1 SEHNR, CDR2 FQNEAQ (reference sequence). The V gene end was trimmed by 7 bases and the J gene end by 11 bases; junction bases not matched to a gene: 9.

The V gene is TRBV20-1, the J gene TRBJ2-3; D might be TRBD1 (6 bases). Germline V lookup: CDR1 DFQATT, CDR2 SNEGSKA (reference sequence). This CDR3 has 14 amino acids. Trimming took off 7 bases at V and 2 bases at J, with 16 bases between the two ends. CDR3 in amino acids: CSVATTGSTDTQYF. CDR3 bases: TGCAGTGTTGCGACGACAGGCTCCACAGATACGCAGTATTTT.

About this clonotype itself: A read error may account for a junction end that differs from germline. J is TRBJ2-2 and V is TRBV20-1; D may be TRBD1 (7 bases). Germline V gene lookup returns CDR1 DFQATT and CDR2 SNEGSKA (reference sequence). The CDR3 is made up of 14 amino acids. The CDR3 reads CSAAGQLNTGEPFF. The CDR3 nucleotides are TGCAGTGCTGCGGGACAGCTGAACACCGGGGAGCCGTTTTTT.

The CDR3 loop reads CASSRSLADEQFF. DNA of the CDR3: TGTGCCAGTAGTAGGTCCCTAGCGGATGAGCAGTTCTTC. The V call is TRBV19, the J call TRBJ2-1; 7 bases fit TRBD2. The germline V gene encodes CDR1 LNHDA and CDR2 SQIVND (reference sequence). CDR3 length: 13 residues. V gave up 4 bases and J gave up 8 bases; unmatched junction bases: 5.

This sequence joins TRBV6-2 or TRBV6-3 and TRBJ2-5, with unresolved D. Trimming left V 5 bases short and J 2 bases short, with 9 bases between. Per germline, CDR1 MNHEY and CDR2 SVGEGT. The CDR3 spans 13 residues. The CDR3: CASSTRRQETQYF. As DNA, the CDR3 is TGTGCCAGCAGTACGCGAAGACAAGAGACCCAGTACTTC.